This TCR beta chain comes out of a study of OX40 agonist ivuxolimab in advanced cancers. Background for the entire study: Ivuxolimab, which targeted the costimulatory receptor OX40 (CD134), was an agonistic, fully human IgG2 monoclonal antibody. Intravenous ivuxolimab was administered to patients every 2 weeks at six dose levels: 0.01, 0.1, 0.3, 1.5, 3 and 10 mg/kg. Of the approximately 54 dose-escalation patients, hepatocellular carcinoma was present in 19, melanoma in roughly 15, renal cell carcinoma in 9 and head and neck cancer in 9. A male proportion of nearly 85% and a mean age of about 60 years, ranging from roughly 20 to 80, were recorded for the dose-escalation cohort. Patients were allowed to have had prior anti-PD-1, anti-PD-L1 or anti-CTLA-4 therapy, and 40% of the dose-escalation patients had been treated with checkpoint inhibitors. Partial responses occurred in three dose-escalation patients, of whom one had hepatocellular carcinoma and two had cutaneous melanoma. The point of sequencing TCRbeta in the periphery was to test whether ivuxolimab changed TCR sequence diversity and drove clonal T-cell expansion. The paper covers the monotherapy dose-escalation part of the phase I ivuxolimab trial, which included N ≈ 50 patients.

Genomic DNA was isolated from the sorted cells so that the TCRbeta CDR3 region could be sequenced. The immunoSEQ Assay was used for sequencing of TCRbeta CDR3 regions. TCRdb re-hosts the immuneACCESS table, in-frame sequences only. Its copies lack some clones; in the studies checked, an unresolved V gene accounts for under half of them, and the cause for the rest is not known. In this sample the table shows some 90,000 clones, roughly 84% of which occur a single time. Approximately 0.3% of the sample rests with the top ten. The trial excluded patients who had a history of autoimmune disease or who were on systemic immunosuppression. Peripheral blood for TCR sequencing was collected from all dose cohorts at baseline, on cycle 4 day 1, and on cycle 7 day 1. The samples were taken from a phase I, first-in-human, multicenter, open-label dose-escalation trial of ivuxolimab. The trial enrolled adults with locally advanced or metastatic head and neck squamous cell, hepatocellular, melanoma or renal cell carcinoma. Before TCR sequencing, CD4+ T cells and CD8+ T cells were sorted from peripheral blood as separate populations.

Summary of the overall study and its limitations: At doses from 0.1 to 3.0 mg/kg, clonal expansion was seen in both CD4+ and CD8+ blood T cells between baseline and week 6. Low levels of normalized T-cell clonal expansion were also seen in some patients who did not respond. Antigen specificity was not determined for the clonally expanded peripheral T cells. In partial responders in the 0.1-3.0 mg/kg groups, normalized peripheral clonal expansion was found to be among the lowest, especially among CD8+ T cells. On average, CD8+ T cells showed more expanded clones than CD4+ T cells after ivuxolimab.

Counted from cysteine to phenylalanine, this CDR3 has 16 amino acids. Only the CDR3 part of the read is kept: 48 bases, read in frame from the first base. The junction shows trimming of 5 bases on V and 4 bases on J, and the gene matches do not reach 10 bases of it. In the germline V gene, CDR1 corresponds to SGHTA and CDR2 to FQGNSA. Of note for this clone: The clone's antigen remains unknown. No base quality information exists; no much larger clone differs at one position.

This TCR was recovered from an adult with an advanced solid tumor such as melanoma, head and neck, liver or kidney cancer. The chain joins TRBV7-2 to TRBJ1-4; the central 7 bases match TRBD1. The material sequenced was CD4+ or CD8+ T cells sorted from blood, taken in a trial of the OX40 agonist ivuxolimab. The nucleotides read TGTGCCAGCAGCCCCGGTCGGTACAGGGGTAATGAAAAACTGTTTTTT. This sequence encodes CASSPGRYRGNEKLFF.